The 18 T cell receptor beta chains below come from one sample, sequenced in a study of vaccination and CD4 T cells after COVID-19. With the Oncomine TCR Beta short-read assay, DNA from cultured CD4+ T cells was sequenced. TCRdb independently ran MiXCR on the PCR reads; one entry per CDR3 protein. The sample consists of about 12,000 distinct CDR3 sequences, 60% of them appearing once. Treatment denoted: approximately 9-day PBMC culture with coronavirus spike peptide pools or control peptides (ViraFEST assay). No antigens are known for them. The sample was CD4+ T cells from blood, cultured in vitro. The receptors originated from a human donor who had recovered from COVID-19.

V usage is TRBV10-1 and J usage is TRBJ2-2; D possibly corresponds to TRBD2 (6 bases). The germline V gene encodes CDR1 WNHNN and CDR2 SYGVQD (reference sequence). V dropped 4 bases and J dropped 8 bases, with 8 bases sitting between them. CDR3 size: 12 residues. The CDR3 DNA reads as TGCGCCAGCAGTGCGGGAGCGGGGGAGCTGTTTTTT. Amino acid sequence: CASSAGAGELFF.

This clonotype was seen a few times. The V and J genes are TRBV2 and TRBJ1-1, with D tentatively TRBD1 (5 bases). CDR1 is SNHLY and CDR2 is FYNNEI in the germline V gene. Trimming stripped 7 bases from V and 7 bases from J, with 13 bases between. The CDR3 consists of 12 residues. The CDR3 spells CASTDSPIEAFF. CDR3 coding DNA: TGTGCCAGCACCGACAGTCCCATTGAAGCTTTCTTT.

Here the CDR3 DNA reads TGTGCCAGCAGTCCGGCGTCCCTCAATCAGCCCCAGCATTTT. Translated, it gives CASSPASLNQPQHF. The chain joins TRBV6-1 to TRBJ1-5, with no clear D. Trimming cost V 5 bases and J 3 bases, with 11 bases left between them. Germline V CDR1 and CDR2: MNHNS, SASEGT. This CDR3 spans 14 amino acids.

This clonotype came up a few times. The rearrangement links TRBV4-3 to TRBJ2-5, with 7 positions matching TRBD1. Trimming removed 4 bases from V and 7 bases from J; junction bases left unmatched: 18. The CDR3 contains 17 residues. CDR1 LGHNA and CDR2 YSLEER come from the germline V gene. The CDR3 DNA reads TGCGCCAGCAGCCCCCGCATCGGACAGGCCGGATCGGGGACCCAGTACTTC. It yields the protein CASSPRIGQAGSGTQYF.

This rearrangement joins TRBV12-3 or TRBV12-4 to TRBJ2-1; D is perhaps TRBD1 (6 bases). The CDR3 is 16 residues long. V was cut by 1 base and J by 3 bases, with 13 bases left in between. The CDR3 DNA reads TGTGCCAGCAGTTTAGGTGGTGGCAGGGGCTACAATGAGCAGTTCTTC. This gives the protein CASSLGGGRGYNEQFF.

This clonotype was observed a single time. This chain joins TRBV7-2 and TRBJ2-7, with a tentative D call TRBD1 (5 bases). From germline, CDR1 is SGHTA and CDR2 FQGNSA. This CDR3 region has 13 residues. Trimming took off 2 bases at V and 4 bases at J, with 9 bases between the two ends. CDR3 amino acids: CASSLQGRYEQYF. The CDR3 DNA reads as TGTGCCAGCAGCTTACAGGGAAGGTACGAGCAGTACTTC.

In its sample, this clonotype is large. V and J are TRBV15 and TRBJ2-7, with 14 bases fitting TRBD2. Germline V gives CDR1 LNHNV, CDR2 YYDKDF (reference sequence). The CDR3 is 18 residues long. The J segment lost 6 bases and the V segment lost 2 bases, leaving 12 bases of the junction unmatched. This CDR3 reads CATSRMAGTSGSRGEQYF. The CDR3 nucleotides are TGTGCCACCAGCAGAATGGCCGGGACTAGCGGGAGTCGTGGCGAGCAGTACTTC.

This clonotype was found a few times. The rearrangement links TRBV20-1 to TRBJ1-2; possibly TRBD1 for D (6 bases). CDR3 length equals 12 residues. V was clipped by 6 bases and J by 7 bases, with 15 bases between them. Looked up from germline, CDR1 is DFQATT and CDR2 is SNEGSKA (reference sequence). The CDR3 is CSAREGESGYTF. CDR3 sequence (DNA): TGCAGTGCCCGCGAGGGGGAATCTGGCTACACCTTC.

The chain couples TRBV24-1 to TRBJ2-7; 7 bases are a match to TRBD2. V shed 3 bases and J 6 bases; nucleotides not matched to a gene: 4. Germline lookup yields CDR1 KGHDR and CDR2 SFDVKD. CDR3 length: 13 amino acids. DNA of the CDR3: TGTGCCACCAGTGATGCGACTAGCTCCGAGCAGTACTTC. Translated: CATSDATSSEQYF.

The V gene is TRBV20-1, the J gene TRBJ2-4; D might be TRBD2 (6 bases). The length of the CDR3 is 16 residues. V shed 6 bases and J shed 6 bases, with 24 bases lying between them. Per the germline V gene, CDR1 is DFQATT and CDR2 is SNEGSKA (reference sequence). Written as DNA, the CDR3 is TGCAGTGCCCGCAGGCGGGACCAGGGACTTAGAAACATTCAGTACTTC. Amino acid sequence: CSARRRDQGLRNIQYF.

A note on this clonotype: This may be a read error: a much more frequent sequence differs by one nucleotide. V gene TRBV29-1 combines with J gene TRBJ2-3, with D possibly TRBD2 on 6 matching bases. With 8 bases removed from V and 2 bases from J, the gap between germline ends came to 17 bases. Germline V gene data show CDR1 as SQVTM and CDR2 as ANQGSEA. The CDR3 runs to 14 residues. This chain's CDR3 is CSSGVGANTDTQYF. The CDR3 region has the DNA TGCAGCTCGGGGGTAGGGGCTAACACAGATACGCAGTATTTT.

V usage is TRBV7-9 and J usage is TRBJ2-2, with D perhaps TRBD2 (6 bases). The CDR3 length is 15 residues. The V gene's germline CDR1 is SEHNR and CDR2 FQNEAQ (reference sequence). V was clipped by 5 bases and J by 3 bases, with 13 bases between them. The CDR3: CASSRGTLHTGELFF. The CDR3 region has the DNA TGTGCCAGCAGCCGCGGGACCCTTCACACCGGGGAGCTGTTTTTT.

This chain connects TRBV20-1 to TRBJ2-1; possible D gene TRBD2, 6 bases. This CDR3 has 14 residues. Germline CDR1 DFQATT, CDR2 SNEGSKA (reference sequence). Trimming took off 5 bases at V and 4 bases at J, with 15 bases between the two ends. CDR3: CSAHGGLGYNEQFF. The CDR3 DNA sequence: TGCAGTGCTCACGGGGGTCTAGGGTACAATGAGCAGTTCTTC.

This clonotype appeared a few times. V usage is TRBV7-9 and J usage is TRBJ2-2; 10 bases match TRBD1. Trimming removed 5 bases from V and 3 bases from J; junction bases left unmatched: 3. CDR1 and CDR2 (germline): SEHNR, FQNEAQ (reference sequence). The CDR3 has 15 amino acids. The chain's CDR3 is CASSRQGADTGELFF. The DNA of the CDR3 is TGTGCCAGCAGCCGACAGGGGGCGGACACCGGGGAGCTGTTTTTT.

The chain uses TRBV4-1 and TRBJ1-3; unclear D gene. This CDR3 is 15 amino acids long. Germline V gives CDR1 MGHRA, CDR2 YSYEKL. Trimming stripped 0 bases from V and 2 bases from J, with 8 bases between. The CDR3 DNA reads as TGCGCCAGCAGCCAAGATGCATATCCTGGAAACACCATATATTTT. Translation: CASSQDAYPGNTIYF.

This clonotype was seen only a few times. V usage is TRBV20-1 and J usage is TRBJ2-5; 11 bases match TRBD2. The CDR3 has 19 amino acids. In germline, CDR1 is DFQATT, CDR2 SNEGSKA (reference sequence). The V and J ends lost 6 bases and 0 bases, in that order; junction bases with no gene match: 18. The CDR3 loop reads CSATGALAGGGGNQETQYF. CDR3 DNA: TGCAGTGCCACAGGGGCGCTAGCGGGAGGAGGGGGGAACCAAGAGACCCAGTACTTC.

The chain is built from TRBV20-1 and TRBJ1-1; D is unclear. The CDR3 sequence is 12 residues long. Germline V lookup: CDR1 DFQATT, CDR2 SNEGSKA (reference sequence). V was pared by 5 bases and J by 3 bases, with 10 bases between. CDR3 coding DNA: TGCAGTGCTCAGAATCGGTACACTGAAGCTTTCTTT. Protein sequence: CSAQNRYTEAFF.

This chain joins TRBV5-4 and TRBJ2-3, with D perhaps being TRBD1 or TRBD2 (5 bases each). The germline V gene has CDR1 SGHNT and CDR2 YYREEE (reference sequence). CDR3 size: 14 residues. The ends were cut back, 4 bases at V and 0 bases at J, with 9 bases in the middle. This chain's CDR3 is CASSHRDSTDTQYF. The CDR3 nucleotides read TGTGCCAGCAGCCATCGGGACAGCACAGATACGCAGTATTTT.